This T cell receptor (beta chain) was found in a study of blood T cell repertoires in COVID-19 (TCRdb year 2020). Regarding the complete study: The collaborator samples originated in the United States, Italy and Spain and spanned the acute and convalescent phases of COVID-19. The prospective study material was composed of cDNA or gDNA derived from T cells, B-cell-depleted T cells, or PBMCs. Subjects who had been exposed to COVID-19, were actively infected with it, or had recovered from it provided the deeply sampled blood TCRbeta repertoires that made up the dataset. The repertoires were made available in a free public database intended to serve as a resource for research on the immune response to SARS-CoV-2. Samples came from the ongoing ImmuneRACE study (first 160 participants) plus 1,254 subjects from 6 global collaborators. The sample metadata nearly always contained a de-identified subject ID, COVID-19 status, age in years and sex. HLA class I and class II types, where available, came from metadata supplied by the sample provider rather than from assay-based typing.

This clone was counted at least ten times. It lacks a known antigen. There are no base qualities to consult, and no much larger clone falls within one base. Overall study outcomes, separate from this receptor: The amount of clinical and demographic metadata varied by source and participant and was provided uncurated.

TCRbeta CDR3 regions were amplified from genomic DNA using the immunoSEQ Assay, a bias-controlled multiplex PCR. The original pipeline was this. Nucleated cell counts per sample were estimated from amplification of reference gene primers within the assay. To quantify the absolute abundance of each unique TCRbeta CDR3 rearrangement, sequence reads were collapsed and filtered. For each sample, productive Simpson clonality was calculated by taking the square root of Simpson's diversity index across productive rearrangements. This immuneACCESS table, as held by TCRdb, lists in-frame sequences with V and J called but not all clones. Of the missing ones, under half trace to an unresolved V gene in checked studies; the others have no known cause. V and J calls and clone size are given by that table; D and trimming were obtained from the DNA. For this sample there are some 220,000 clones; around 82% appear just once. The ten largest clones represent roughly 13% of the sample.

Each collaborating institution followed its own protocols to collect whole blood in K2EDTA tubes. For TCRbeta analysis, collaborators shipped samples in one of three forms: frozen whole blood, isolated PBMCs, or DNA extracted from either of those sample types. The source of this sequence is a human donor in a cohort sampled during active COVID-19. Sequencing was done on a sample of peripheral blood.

CDR3 sequence: CASSYPHDSSYEQYF. The nucleotide sequence is TGTGCCAGCAGTTATCCTCACGACAGCTCCTACGAGCAGTACTTC. The chain uses TRBV6-2 or TRBV6-3 and TRBJ2-7; TRBD1 might be the D gene, on 5 matching bases. The CDR3 contains 15 residues, cysteine and phenylalanine counted. The kept DNA is CDR3 alone, 45 bases in frame from the first base. V and J are truncated by 3 bases and 0 bases respectively, leaving an intervening sequence of 12 bases. CDR1 MNHEY and CDR2 SVGEGT were looked up in the germline V gene.